Following are 22 T cell receptor beta chains from one sample sequenced in a study of OX40 agonist ivuxolimab in advanced cancers. Produced via immunoSEQ multiplex PCR; TCRdb's table is partial and in-frame only. The sample has around 100,000 clones, roughly nine tenths seen once; the top ten hold under 0.4%. Sequences were derived from CD4+ or CD8+ T cells sorted from blood, sampled in a trial of the OX40 agonist ivuxolimab. The receptors derive from an adult with an advanced solid tumor such as melanoma, head and neck, liver or kidney cancer.

The V call is TRBV18, the J call TRBJ2-5, with 10 bases that match TRBD1. The CDR3 spans 17 residues. Germline assignment: CDR1 KGHSH and CDR2 LQKENI. The ends lost 4 bases at V and 3 bases at J; junction bases unmatched: 11. This CDR3 is CASSRGTGAAPEETQYF. CDR3 coding DNA: TGTGCCAGCTCACGAGGGACAGGGGCCGCCCCAGAAGAGACCCAGTACTTC.

CDR3 DNA: TGTGCCAGTAGTATCACAGGGGTAAGGGGCAACGAAAAACTGTTTTTT. Its translation is CASSITGVRGNEKLFF. V gene TRBV19 combines with J gene TRBJ1-4; TRBD1 matches 7 bases. This CDR3 contains 16 residues. CDR1 and CDR2 (germline): LNHDA, SQIVND (reference sequence). V was pared by 3 bases and J by 8 bases, with 12 bases of the junction left unmatched.

The chain couples TRBV7-8 to TRBJ2-3; TRBD2 matches 8 bases. The CDR3 has 17 amino acids. Trimming took 0 bases from V and 2 from J; bases not matched to a gene: 7. The germline V gene has CDR1 SGHVS and CDR2 FQNEAQ. The CDR3 here is CASSLALGGRITDTQYF. Written as DNA, the CDR3 is TGTGCCAGCAGCTTAGCGTTGGGCGGGAGGATCACAGATACGCAGTATTTT.

The rearrangement links TRBV7-2 to TRBJ1-3; D is unclear. Looked up from germline, CDR1 is SGHTA and CDR2 is FQGNSA. Trimming took 1 base from V and 3 from J, leaving 10 bases between them. The CDR3 is 15 amino acids. The DNA of the CDR3 is TGTGCCAGCAGCTTAGGAGGTGTCGGTGGAAACACCATATATTTT. This encodes CASSLGGVGGNTIYF. Variable domain in full (rest from reference TRBV7-2 and TRBJ1-3): GAGVSQSPSNKVTEKGKDVELRCDPISGHTALYWYRQSLGQGLEFLIYFQGNSAPDKSGLPSDRFSAERTGGSVSTLTIQRTQQEDSAVYLCASSLGGVGGNTIYFGEGSWLTVV.

The V gene is TRBV7-3, the J gene TRBJ2-7; possible D gene TRBD2, 6 bases. The CDR3 is 15 amino acids. V lost 5 bases and J lost 1, with 15 bases in between. Germline assignment: CDR1 SGHTA and CDR2 FQGTGA. The CDR3 spells CASSPRPGASYEQYF. DNA for the CDR3: TGTGCCAGCAGCCCCCGGCCGGGAGCTTCCTACGAGCAGTACTTC. Looking up the rest from reference TRBV7-3 and TRBJ2-7 gives the full variable domain: GAGVSQTPSNKVTEKGKYVELRCDPISGHTALYWYRQSLGQGPEFLIYFQGTGAADDSGLPNDRFFAVRPEGSVSTLKIQRTERGDSAVYLCASSPRPGASYEQYFGPGTRLTVT.

The gene calls are TRBV9 and TRBJ1-2; 10 bases are shared with TRBD1. CDR1 is SGDLS, CDR2 YYNGEE, per germline. This CDR3 is built from 14 residues. J gave up 6 bases and V 0 bases, and 2 bases lay outside the gene matches. The CDR3 DNA sequence: TGTGCCAGCAGCGTAGAGGGACAGGGGAATGGCTACACCTTC. Amino acids: CASSVEGQGNGYTF.

The table lists this clone with a few counts. The chain carries TRBV18 and TRBJ2-7, with D possibly being TRBD2 (5 bases). The V end was cut by 2 bases, the J end by 2 bases, with 19 bases between. The CDR3 runs to 17 residues. Germline V gene lookup returns CDR1 KGHSH and CDR2 LQKENI. The CDR3 spells CASSPAGKSLLAYEQYF. The CDR3 bases are TGTGCCAGCTCACCAGCCGGGAAGAGTCTCCTAGCCTACGAGCAGTACTTC.

The J gene is TRBJ1-5, the V gene TRBV30; 9 nucleotides line up with TRBD1. This CDR3 is 14 amino acids long. The V gene's germline CDR1 is GTSNPN and CDR2 SVGIG (reference sequence). V was pared by 3 bases and J by 2 bases, with 2 bases of the junction left unmatched. As DNA, the CDR3 is TGTGCCTGGAGCAACAGGGGGCGCAATCAGCCCCAGCATTTT. This gives the protein CAWSNRGRNQPQHF.

This chain links TRBV5-1 with TRBJ2-2; D call uncertain. Germline CDR1 is SGHRS and CDR2 is YFSETQ. V was pared by 0 bases and J by 3 bases, with 12 bases between. The CDR3 loop spans 16 amino acids. The CDR3 DNA follows: TGCGCCAGCAGCTTGGCGGCCGAACTCCACACCGGGGAGCTGTTTTTT. Encoded protein: CASSLAAELHTGELFF.

This clone has only one observation. The chain joins TRBV4-3 to TRBJ2-1; no firm D call. Looked up from germline, CDR1 is LGHNA and CDR2 is YSLEER. Trimming removed 2 bases at V and 6 bases at J, with 14 bases between. This CDR3 comprises 15 residues. In DNA, the CDR3 is TGCGCCAGCAGCCAAACAATACAAGGTGTCAATGAGCAGTTCTTC. Translation gives CASSQTIQGVNEQFF.

This sequence joins TRBV5-6 and TRBJ1-2; D might be TRBD1 (5 bases). The CDR3 contains 14 residues. V dropped 4 bases and J dropped 5 bases, with 15 bases sitting between them. From germline, CDR1 is SGHDT and CDR2 YYEEEE. For the CDR3, the DNA is TGTGCCAGCAGCCCGCCCGACAGTCTTTATGGCTACACCTTC. Protein sequence: CASSPPDSLYGYTF.

This chain uses TRBV27 with TRBJ1-5, with unresolved D. This CDR3 comprises 16 residues. Germline V gene sequence: CDR1 MNHEY, CDR2 SMNVEV (reference sequence). V was shortened by 5 bases and J by 0 bases, with 14 bases between the two germline ends. The CDR3 here is CASSPTGIYSNQPQHF. CDR3 DNA sequence: TGTGCCAGCAGTCCGACCGGTATTTATAGCAATCAGCCCCAGCATTTT.

This clone was observed a single time. CDR3 amino acids: CASSLGPGGADNQPQHF. CDR3 nucleotides: TGTGCCAGCAGCTTGGGCCCTGGGGGGGCGGACAATCAGCCCCAGCATTTT. The V and J genes are TRBV7-2 and TRBJ1-5; D may be TRBD1 (6 bases). V lost 3 bases to trimming and J lost 3 bases, with 18 bases between them. This CDR3 has 17 amino acids. From germline, CDR1 is SGHTA and CDR2 FQGNSA.

The CDR3 DNA reads TGTGCCTGGAGTCCCGTTCGCAATCAGCCCCAGCATTTT. Protein: CAWSPVRNQPQHF. The rearrangement uses TRBV30 and TRBJ1-5; unclear D gene. The V end was cut by 2 bases, the J end by 2 bases, with 7 bases between. The CDR3 loop spans 13 amino acids. Germline V gives CDR1 GTSNPN, CDR2 SVGIG (reference sequence). Based on the CDR3 plus reference TRBV30 and TRBJ1-5, the full variable domain is SQTIHQWPATLVQPVGSPLSLECTVEGTSNPNLYWYRQAAGRGLQLLFYSVGIGQISSEVPQNLSASRPQDRQFILSSKKLLLSDSGFYLCAWSPVRNQPQHFGDGTRLSIL.

The J gene is TRBJ2-6, the V gene TRBV19, with D tentatively TRBD2 (6 bases). The V end was cut by 5 bases, the J end by 2 bases, with 13 bases between. Germline values: CDR1 LNHDA, CDR2 SQIVND (reference sequence). CDR3 size: 16 residues. The DNA for the CDR3 is TGTGCCAGTAGTGCGGGGCCCCAGGCTGGGGCCAACGTCCTGACTTTC. This translates into CASSAGPQAGANVLTF.

The chain couples TRBV28 to TRBJ1-3, with 7 bases identical to TRBD1. This CDR3 contains 14 residues. Germline assignment: CDR1 MDHEN and CDR2 SYDVKM. The J segment lost 3 bases and the V segment lost 6 bases, leaving 5 bases of the junction unmatched. CDR3 residues: CASSTGVGGNTIYF. CDR3 bases: TGTGCCAGCAGCACAGGGGTGGGTGGAAACACCATATATTTT.

The V and J genes are TRBV12-5 and TRBJ1-5; D unresolved. V was pared by 1 base and J by 1 base, with 11 bases between. This CDR3 spans 16 amino acids. The germline V gene has CDR1 LGHNT and CDR2 FRNRAP. This CDR3 is CASGLALRVSNQPQHF. The CDR3 DNA reads TGTGCTAGTGGTTTGGCCCTCCGGGTAAGCAATCAGCCCCAGCATTTT.

The chain uses TRBV20-1 and TRBJ2-3; tentatively, D is TRBD1 (6 bases). CDR3 length: 11 amino acids. Per germline, CDR1 DFQATT and CDR2 SNEGSKA (reference sequence). The ends were cut back, 5 bases at V and 6 bases at J, with 9 bases in the middle. The CDR3 DNA reads TGCAGTGCTGGAAGGGGGGATACGCAGTATTTT. Translated: CSAGRGDTQYF.

The chain carries TRBV10-3 and TRBJ1-2, with TRBD1 as a possible D gene (5 bases). This CDR3 comprises 12 residues. Germline CDR1 is ENHRY and CDR2 is SYGVKD. Between the trimmed V and J ends, which lost 10 bases and 5 bases, there was a span of 14 bases. The DNA for the CDR3 is TGTGCCACCCCGCAGGGTGAATATGGCTACACCTTC. Its translation: CATPQGEYGYTF.

The chain recombines TRBV15 with TRBJ2-3; the D is unclear. CDR3 size: 13 residues. V was clipped by 2 bases and J by 9 bases, with 12 bases between them. In germline, CDR1 is LNHNV, CDR2 YYDKDF (reference sequence). Here the CDR3 reads CATSRTPGSTQYF. The CDR3 bases are TGTGCCACCAGCAGAACCCCCGGGTCGACGCAGTATTTT.

This rearrangement joins TRBV18 to TRBJ2-7, with 7 nucleotides matching TRBD1. After removal of 3 bases from V and 4 bases from J, the junction contained 9 bases not matched to a gene. This CDR3 contains 15 residues. Germline values: CDR1 KGHSH, CDR2 LQKENI. The CDR3 protein is CASSPDRVSTYEQYF. CDR3 in DNA: TGTGCCAGCTCACCCGACAGGGTTAGTACGTACGAGCAGTACTTC.

This sequence joins TRBV11-1 and TRBJ2-7, with TRBD2 as a possible D gene (5 bases). The V and J ends lost 3 bases and 0 bases respectively, with 9 bases between them. There are 14 residues in the CDR3. Germline V lookup: CDR1 SGHAT, CDR2 FQDESV (reference sequence). This chain's CDR3 is CASSFPRDSYEQYF. The CDR3 DNA reads TGTGCCAGCAGCTTTCCCCGGGACTCCTACGAGCAGTACTTC.